The 20 T cell receptor beta chains given below trace back to one sample, sequenced in a study of spatial heterogeneity in lung cancer. TCRdb called the 5' RACE reads again in MiXCR, with one record for every CDR3 protein. In the table there are approximately 26,000 distinct CDR3 sequences, 8.8% of which are singletons. Time point reported: sample taken at primary tumor resection. Findings of the study overall: Counts that tracked tumor mutation counts were those of expanded intratumoral alpha and beta TCRs.

What these receptors recognize is not known. Sample: lung tumor tissue, taken at surgery. The receptors were sampled from a male donor with early-stage non-small cell lung cancer.

This clonotype was seen repeatedly, ten times or more. The rearrangement joins TRBV11-2 to TRBJ2-3; D gene ambiguous. Trimming took 5 bases from V and 0 from J, leaving 21 bases between them. In germline, CDR1 is SGHAT, CDR2 FQNNGV. This CDR3 is 18 amino acids long. In nucleotides, the CDR3 is TGTGCCAGCAGCACCGGTCGGGCTCCATCTTTTAGCACAGATACGCAGTATTTT. It encodes CASSTGRAPSFSTDTQYF.

This clonotype was seen more than once but under ten times. This chain connects TRBV7-8 to TRBJ2-3; D is unclear. Germline V gene data show CDR1 as SGHVS and CDR2 as FQNEAQ. V lost 3 bases and J 5 bases, leaving 18 bases between the germline ends. CDR3 length: 16 amino acids. CDR3 nucleotide sequence: TGTGCCAGCAGCTTGGGGATTAGCCGACCACAAGATACGCAGTATTTT. Translating gives CASSLGISRPQDTQYF.

The genes are TRBV7-2 and TRBJ2-1, with D maybe TRBD2 (5 bases). The germline CDR1 and CDR2 sequences are SGHTA and FQGNSA. V was clipped by 4 bases and J by 12 bases, with 10 bases between them. There are 11 residues in the CDR3. CDR3 in amino acids: CASSSESGQFF. The CDR3 DNA reads as TGTGCCAGCAGCTCGGAGAGCGGGCAGTTCTTC.

The chain carries TRBV7-6 and TRBJ2-3; D remains ambiguous. The CDR3 extends over 14 amino acids. Trimming took 5 bases from V and 4 from J, leaving 13 bases between them. Germline loops: CDR1 SGHVS, CDR2 FNYEAQ. This chain's CDR3 is CASSLRVPADTQYF. The CDR3 DNA sequence: TGTGCCAGCAGCCTCCGTGTCCCTGCAGATACGCAGTATTTT.

The table lists this clonotype with many counts. The chain couples TRBV18 to TRBJ1-1; D is uncertain. Trimming stripped 3 bases from V and 0 bases from J, with 5 bases between. Germline values: CDR1 KGHSH, CDR2 LQKENI. There are 13 residues in the CDR3. The CDR3 spells CASSPDMNTEAFF. The CDR3 DNA reads as TGTGCCAGCTCACCCGACATGAACACTGAAGCTTTCTTT.

Many counts were recorded for this clonotype. This sequence joins TRBV7-2 and TRBJ1-1; 7 bases are shared with TRBD1. The germline V gene has CDR1 SGHTA and CDR2 FQGNSA. With 3 bases clipped from V and 0 bases from J, the junction kept 4 bases outside the gene matches. This CDR3 has 15 amino acids. The DNA of the CDR3 is TGTGCCAGCAGCTTGACGACAGGGATGAACACTGAAGCTTTCTTT. This sequence encodes CASSLTTGMNTEAFF.

This clonotype was recorded a few times. V gene TRBV28 combines with J gene TRBJ2-1, with 11 bases aligning to TRBD2. CDR1 and CDR2 from the germline V gene are MDHEN and SYDVKM. This CDR3 contains 16 residues. Trimming took 2 bases from V and 5 from J; bases not matched to a gene: 5. CDR3 DNA sequence: TGTGCCAGCAGTTTACCGGGACTAGCGGAAAACAATGAGCAGTTCTTC. Encoded protein: CASSLPGLAENNEQFF.

Regarding this clonotype: A junction boundary mismatches the germline segment, possibly from a read error. This chain links TRBV7-3 with TRBJ2-3; D is unresolved. The CDR3 loop spans 13 amino acids. Per the germline V gene, CDR1 is SGHTA and CDR2 is FQGTGA. CDR3 in DNA: TGTGCCAGCAGCTCCGGCTCAACAGATACGCAGTGTTTT. It specifies CASSSGSTDTQCF.

This clonotype was picked up many times. The V call is TRBV5-1, the J call TRBJ1-1; D call uncertain. V shed 4 bases and J shed 0 bases, with 28 bases lying between them. Germline V gene lookup returns CDR1 SGHRS and CDR2 YFSETQ. The CDR3 is 20 amino acids. The DNA for the CDR3 is TGCGCCAGCAGCCCTAAATCCCCCCTCGAGCAGTTCGTTATGAACACTGAAGCTTTCTTT. This encodes CASSPKSPLEQFVMNTEAFF.

The sample holds a few counts of this clonotype. V usage is TRBV10-3 and J usage is TRBJ1-4; weak D call: TRBD1 (6 bases). CDR1 is ENHRY and CDR2 is SYGVKD in the germline V gene. The CDR3 totals 15 residues. With 2 bases removed from V and 7 bases from J, the gap between germline ends came to 14 bases. The CDR3 here is CAISENGGQGEKLFF. CDR3 DNA: TGTGCCATCAGTGAGAACGGGGGGCAGGGTGAAAAACTGTTTTTT.

This clonotype was detected many times. V gene TRBV7-8 combines with J gene TRBJ2-3; unclear D gene. Trimming stripped 2 bases from V and 1 base from J, with 16 bases between. The CDR3 contains 17 residues. Germline V gives CDR1 SGHVS, CDR2 FQNEAQ. The CDR3: CASSLPPHAAGTDTQYF. The CDR3 DNA reads as TGTGCCAGCAGCTTACCCCCCCACGCGGCAGGCACAGATACGCAGTATTTT.

The V and J genes are TRBV6-2 or TRBV6-3 and TRBJ2-7, with a possible D match to TRBD2 (5 bases). Trimming cost V 7 bases and J 7 bases, with 20 bases left between them. This CDR3 has 14 residues. The germline gives CDR1 MNHEY, CDR2 SVGEGT. The DNA of the CDR3 is TGTGCCAGCACCCTGGAGGCCTTCGGAAGTGAGCAGTACTTC. Its translation: CASTLEAFGSEQYF.

This clonotype was recorded at least ten times. Here the CDR3 reads CASTFQSGRNSGANVLTF. The CDR3 DNA reads TGTGCCAGCACCTTCCAATCCGGACGGAACTCTGGGGCCAACGTCCTGACTTTC. This chain connects TRBV6-6 to TRBJ2-6; D call uncertain. The CDR3 runs to 18 residues. Germline V CDR1 and CDR2: MNHNY, SVGAGI (reference sequence). V lost 7 bases to trimming and J lost 0 bases, with 19 bases between them.

In this sample, this clonotype turned up many times. This chain links TRBV7-9 with TRBJ1-5; D remains unclear. CDR3 length: 14 amino acids. V dropped 5 bases and J dropped 2 bases, with 10 bases sitting between them. Germline-derived CDR1 and CDR2 are SEHNR and FQNEAQ (reference sequence). The CDR3 loop is CASSGFPGNQPQHF. The DNA of the CDR3 is TGTGCCAGCAGCGGGTTTCCCGGCAATCAGCCCCAGCATTTT.

There are many counts of this clonotype. This rearrangement joins TRBV5-6 to TRBJ2-1, with D maybe TRBD2 (6 bases). This CDR3 comprises 16 residues. CDR1 SGHDT and CDR2 YYEEEE come from the germline V gene. V was shortened by 4 bases and J by 0 bases, with 14 bases between the two germline ends. CDR3 loop: CASSLGGPSSYNEQFF. Written as DNA, the CDR3 is TGTGCCAGCAGCCTAGGAGGGCCGAGCTCCTACAATGAGCAGTTCTTC.

This clonotype rates as medium-sized. J is TRBJ2-7 and V is TRBV27, with D possibly matching TRBD1 (6 bases). Germline CDR1 and CDR2: MNHEY and SMNVEV (reference sequence). The CDR3 is 14 amino acids. The ends were cut back, 3 bases at V and 4 bases at J, with 13 bases in the middle. The CDR3 coding sequence is TGTGCCAGCAGTTTCACAGGGTCCTTTTACGAGCAGTACTTC. Translation gives CASSFTGSFYEQYF.

This clonotype was observed many times. The V gene is TRBV28, the J gene TRBJ2-7; tentative D call: TRBD2 (6 bases). This CDR3 contains 15 residues. CDR1 is MDHEN and CDR2 is SYDVKM in the germline V gene. Trimming took 6 bases from V and 2 from J, leaving 17 bases between them. The CDR3 is CASSQLSGRTYEQYF. The DNA of the CDR3 is TGTGCCAGCAGCCAACTTAGCGGTCGTACCTACGAGCAGTACTTC.

This clonotype was picked up many times. This chain joins TRBV12-3 or TRBV12-4 and TRBJ1-1; D is undetermined. The CDR3 extends over 12 amino acids. V was clipped by 5 bases and J by 10 bases, with 14 bases between them. The chain's CDR3 is CASSRAGVVAFF. CDR3 nucleotides: TGTGCCAGCAGTCGGGCCGGGGTTGTAGCTTTCTTT.

Ten or more counts support this clonotype. The rearrangement joins TRBV12-3 or TRBV12-4 to TRBJ2-5, with D hard to call. The CDR3 has 13 residues. Between the trimmed V and J ends, which lost 10 bases and 0 bases, there was a span of 12 bases. The CDR3 sequence: CATLGPYQETQYF. CDR3 sequence (DNA): TGTGCCACGCTCGGCCCCTACCAAGAGACCCAGTACTTC.

The chain recombines TRBV7-2 with TRBJ1-1; TRBD1 might be the D (5 bases). Germline values: CDR1 SGHTA, CDR2 FQGNSA. V was clipped by 10 bases and J by 4 bases, with 19 bases between them. The CDR3 runs to 14 residues. This chain's CDR3 is CATQTTGRSTEAFF. CDR3 in DNA: TGTGCCACCCAGACGACGGGACGGTCCACTGAAGCTTTCTTT.